The 26 T cell receptor beta chains in this list originate from one sample, sequenced in a study of patients and donors after allogeneic stem cell transplantation. TCRdb itself ran the RT-PCR reads through MiXCR, one entry per CDR3 protein. The sample holds fewer than 500,000 distinct CDR3 sequences, approximately 16% seen once. Specimen: blood, either unsorted or a sorted T cell fraction (not recorded which). The receptors were gathered from a human donor who was either an allogeneic HSCT recipient or a stem cell or donor lymphocyte infusion donor (not recorded which). It is not recorded whose cells these are; they may come from a transplant donor.

The chain combines TRBV11-2 with TRBJ2-5; TRBD2 might be the D (6 bases). V dropped 3 bases and J dropped 5 bases, with 19 bases sitting between them. Per the germline V gene, CDR1 is SGHAT and CDR2 is FQNNGV. The CDR3 is 16 amino acids. CDR3 sequence: CASSFERGGLRETQYF. The CDR3 nucleotides read TGTGCCAGCAGCTTCGAACGGGGAGGACTCCGGGAGACCCAGTACTTC.

There are a few counts of this clonotype. J is TRBJ2-1 and V is TRBV27; TRBD2 aligns across 9 bases. V shed 7 bases and J 4 bases; nucleotides not matched to a gene: 17. This CDR3 region has 18 residues. From germline, CDR1 is MNHEY and CDR2 SMNVEV (reference sequence). Here the CDR3 reads CASTIAYWASGDYNEQFF. Written as DNA, the CDR3 is TGTGCCAGCACCATTGCGTACTGGGCTAGCGGGGATTACAATGAGCAGTTCTTC.

The chain combines TRBV5-6 with TRBJ2-2; D possibly corresponds to TRBD2 (6 bases). The germline CDR1 and CDR2 sequences are SGHDT and YYEEEE. Trimming cost V 4 bases and J 7 bases, with 17 bases left between them. The CDR3 runs 15 residues. The CDR3 region is CASSAGTSGVGELFF. In nucleotides, the CDR3 is TGTGCCAGCAGCGCGGGGACGAGCGGAGTCGGGGAGCTGTTTTTT.

This clonotype was observed a few times. The DNA for the CDR3 is TGTGCCAGCAGCGAGCTACTGGATACGCAGTATTTT. This translates into CASSELLDTQYF. The chain links TRBV9 to TRBJ2-3; no clear D gene. The V end was cut by 3 bases, the J end by 6 bases, with 8 bases between. This CDR3 comprises 12 residues. Germline V gene sequence: CDR1 SGDLS, CDR2 YYNGEE.

The chain joins TRBV4-1 to TRBJ1-5, with TRBD1 matching over 8 bases. Germline assignment: CDR1 MGHRA and CDR2 YSYEKL. V lost 1 base to trimming and J lost 3 bases; unmatched junction nucleotides: 2. The CDR3 is 15 residues long. CDR3 loop: CASSQADRDNQPQHF. The CDR3 nucleotides are TGCGCCAGCAGCCAAGCGGACAGGGACAATCAGCCCCAGCATTTT.

This clonotype was observed a handful of times. This chain links TRBV4-2 with TRBJ1-4; D unclear. The CDR3 is 14 residues long. Trimming removed 0 bases from V and 10 bases from J, with 12 bases in between. Germline CDR1 and CDR2: LGHNA and YNFKEQ. This chain's CDR3 is CASSQDGLDGKLFF. CDR3 coding DNA: TGTGCCAGCAGCCAAGACGGACTTGACGGAAAACTGTTTTTT.

The chain uses TRBV4-1 and TRBJ2-2, with D perhaps matching TRBD2 (6 bases). This CDR3 is 15 amino acids long. From germline, CDR1 is MGHRA and CDR2 YSYEKL. The germline V and J ends were trimmed by 0 bases and 10 bases, with 15 bases remaining between them. The CDR3 DNA reads TGCGCCAGCAGCCAAGAAGTACTAGCTATGGAGGAGCTGTTTTTT. It yields the protein CASSQEVLAMEELFF.

This clonotype occurred many times. The chain uses TRBV6-5 and TRBJ2-7; D is perhaps TRBD2 (7 bases). In germline, CDR1 is MNHEY, CDR2 SVGAGI. This CDR3 has 14 residues. V dropped 2 bases and J dropped 6 bases, with 14 bases sitting between them. CDR3 bases: TGTGCCAGCAGTTACGCCCAAGGGGGGGCCGAGCAGTACTTC. Protein sequence: CASSYAQGGAEQYF.

This clonotype was observed a handful of times. J is TRBJ1-5 and V is TRBV2; D not certain. The CDR3 extends over 13 amino acids. The V gene lost 7 bases and the J gene lost 3 bases, with 10 bases spanning the gap. The germline V gene encodes CDR1 SNHLY and CDR2 FYNNEI. The chain's CDR3 is CASTQFFNQPQHF. In nucleotides, the CDR3 is TGTGCCAGCACCCAGTTTTTCAATCAGCCCCAGCATTTT.

There are a few counts of this clonotype. The gene calls are TRBV3-1 and TRBJ2-7; 11 bases line up with TRBD2. Trimming removed 4 bases from V and 6 bases from J; junction bases left unmatched: 8. The CDR3 length is 15 residues. Germline-derived CDR1 and CDR2 are LGHDT and YNNKEL (reference sequence). The CDR3 protein is CASSPGTSGQSEQYF. CDR3 coding DNA: TGTGCCAGCAGCCCCGGGACTAGCGGACAATCCGAGCAGTACTTC.

Regarding this clonotype: At one end the junction does not follow the germline gene, possibly because of a read error. The gene calls are TRBV12-3 or TRBV12-4 and TRBJ1-4; D not resolved. The CDR3 is 12 residues long. This CDR3 reads CASSLFDEILFF. The CDR3 DNA is TGTGCCAGCAGTTTATTTGACGAAATACTGTTTTTT.

This chain uses TRBV29-1 with TRBJ2-7, with TRBD2 matching 10 bases. This CDR3 has 17 residues. Germline V gene sequence: CDR1 SQVTM, CDR2 ANQGSEA. Trimming cost V 6 bases and J 0 bases; bases outside gene matches: 14. CDR3: CSVLGLARIGSSYEQYF. The CDR3 DNA sequence: TGCAGCGTCCTGGGACTAGCGAGGATCGGGAGCTCCTACGAGCAGTACTTC.

CDR3 region: CSARDRTGDQPQHF. The CDR3 coding sequence is TGCAGTGCTAGAGATCGGACAGGCGATCAGCCCCAGCATTTT. The V gene is TRBV20-1, the J gene TRBJ1-5, with TRBD1 identical over 7 bases. There are 14 residues in the CDR3. With V trimmed by 0 bases and J by 5 bases, 4 bases remained unmatched. Germline values: CDR1 DFQATT, CDR2 SNEGSKA (reference sequence).

This clonotype was counted at least ten times. This chain links TRBV5-1 with TRBJ2-3; 8 nucleotides match TRBD2. CDR3 length: 14 residues. Germline values: CDR1 SGHRS, CDR2 YFSETQ. V gave up 0 bases and J gave up 4 bases; unmatched junction bases: 1. The CDR3 is CASSLETSADTQYF. CDR3 nucleotide sequence: TGCGCCAGCAGCTTGGAGACTAGCGCAGATACGCAGTATTTT.

This chain connects TRBV9 to TRBJ2-7, with D perhaps being TRBD1 or TRBD2 (5 bases each). Germline V gives CDR1 SGDLS, CDR2 YYNGEE. This CDR3 comprises 16 residues. Trimming left V 4 bases short and J 1 base short, with 18 bases between. The DNA of the CDR3 is TGTGCCAGCAGCCTCCGTGGGGACGGAATATCCTACGAGCAGTACTTC. As protein: CASSLRGDGISYEQYF. Combining the CDR3 with reference TRBV9 and TRBJ2-7 gives the whole variable domain DSGVTQTPKHLITATGQRVTLRCSPRSGDLSVYWYQQSLDQGLQFLIQYYNGEERAKGNILERFSAQQFPDLHSELNLSSLELGDSALYFCASSLRGDGISYEQYFGPGTRLTVT.

This clonotype was seen a few times. The chain joins TRBV6-1 to TRBJ2-3, with D perhaps matching TRBD1 (7 bases). Per germline, CDR1 MNHNS and CDR2 SASEGT. The CDR3 covers 15 residues. V lost 4 bases to trimming and J lost 5 bases, with 16 bases between them. The CDR3, as DNA: TGTGCCAGCAGTGTACGGGGGACAGCCAGAGATACGCAGTATTTT. Translating gives CASSVRGTARDTQYF.

This clonotype was observed a handful of times. V usage is TRBV2 and J usage is TRBJ2-7; 7 nucleotides line up with TRBD2. CDR1 SNHLY and CDR2 FYNNEI come from the germline V gene. The ends lost 7 bases at V and 0 bases at J; junction bases unmatched: 9. The CDR3 consists of 15 residues. CDR3 in amino acids: CASTRSGGGSYEQYF. DNA of the CDR3: TGTGCCAGCACTCGATCGGGCGGGGGCTCCTACGAGCAGTACTTC.

This clonotype has a count of ten or more. The V call is TRBV12-3 or TRBV12-4, the J call TRBJ2-7; D may match TRBD1 or TRBD2 (5 bases each). V lost 7 bases to trimming and J lost 2 bases, with 12 bases between them. This CDR3 contains 13 residues. For the CDR3, the DNA is TGTGCCAGCAAACGGGACGGCCCCTACGAGCAGTACTTC. The encoded protein is CASKRDGPYEQYF.

This clonotype appeared many times. The rearrangement links TRBV12-3 or TRBV12-4 to TRBJ1-3; unclear D gene. V was clipped by 5 bases and J by 1 base, with 9 bases between them. The CDR3 sequence is 14 residues long. This CDR3 reads CASSLRRSGNTIYF. CDR3 coding DNA: TGTGCCAGCAGTCTACGGAGGTCTGGAAACACCATATATTTT.

The genes are TRBV6-1 and TRBJ2-5, with D possibly TRBD1 on 6 matching bases. The V end lost 6 bases, the J end lost 7 bases, and 18 bases lay between the germline ends. Per germline, CDR1 MNHNS and CDR2 SASEGT. The CDR3 runs to 14 residues. The CDR3 DNA reads as TGTGCCAGCAGCCAGGACAGTGCCCGATGGACCCAGTACTTC. This sequence encodes CASSQDSARWTQYF.

The chain couples TRBV5-1 to TRBJ2-1, with 13 bases matching TRBD2. Germline CDR1 SGHRS, CDR2 YFSETQ. After removal of 7 bases from V and 9 bases from J, the junction contained 1 base not matched to a gene. The CDR3 totals 12 residues. The CDR3: CASRTSGGEQFF. The CDR3, as DNA: TGCGCCAGCCGGACTAGCGGGGGTGAGCAGTTCTTC.

J is TRBJ2-5 and V is TRBV4-2, with D perhaps being TRBD1 or TRBD2 (6 bases each). V lost 0 bases to trimming and J lost 5 bases, with 16 bases between them. Germline loops: CDR1 LGHNA, CDR2 YNFKEQ. This CDR3 is 16 amino acids long. In DNA form, the CDR3 reads TGTGCCAGCAGCCAAGAGGGGGGCAGGGGACTGGAGACCCAGTACTTC. It translates to CASSQEGGRGLETQYF.

The chain carries TRBV20-1 and TRBJ1-2; D is unresolved. The CDR3 consists of 14 residues. V lost 6 bases, J lost 8 bases, and 22 bases lay in between. The germline CDR1 and CDR2 sequences are DFQATT and SNEGSKA (reference sequence). CDR3 bases: TGCAGTGCCGGGAACTGGAGGGAAGTAAAAGGCTACACCTTC. Amino acids: CSAGNWREVKGYTF.

This clonotype was counted only a few times. The chain recombines TRBV25-1 with TRBJ1-1; TRBD1 matches 9 bases. The CDR3 spans 16 residues. The V gene's germline CDR1 is MGHDK and CDR2 SYGVNS. J was trimmed by 1 base and V by 4 bases; bases with no gene match: 7. The CDR3: CASSGITGGWNTEAFF. As DNA, the CDR3 is TGTGCCAGCAGTGGCATTACAGGGGGCTGGAACACTGAAGCTTTCTTT.

The chain joins TRBV11-3 to TRBJ2-1; D is perhaps TRBD1 (6 bases). CDR3 length: 15 amino acids. CDR1 and CDR2 from the germline V gene are SGHNT and YENEEA. Trimming shortened V by 6 bases and J by 1 base, and 13 bases separated the two germline ends. The CDR3 DNA follows: TGTGCCAGCAGGGAACAGGGCCTATCCTACAATGAGCAGTTCTTC. This encodes CASREQGLSYNEQFF. Full variable domain (rest looked up from reference TRBV11-3 and TRBJ2-1): EAGVVQSPRYKIIEKKQPVAFWCNPISGHNTLYWYLQNLGQGPELLIRYENEEAVDDSQLPKDRFSAERLKGVDSTLKIQPAELGDSAVYLCASREQGLSYNEQFFGPGTRLTVL.

This clonotype was observed a handful of times. The chain is built from TRBV29-1 and TRBJ1-2; D call uncertain. The CDR3 totals 13 residues. V shed 6 bases and J shed 0 bases, with 11 bases lying between them. Germline V gives CDR1 SQVTM, CDR2 ANQGSEA. The CDR3 here is CSVPRVPNYGYTF. The CDR3 nucleotides are TGCAGCGTGCCCCGCGTACCTAACTATGGCTACACCTTC.